Listed below are T cell receptor beta chains from one sample, sequenced in a study of blood T cells in healthy people across ages. TCRdb re-analysed the 5' RACE reads in MiXCR, keeping a single row per CDR3 protein. This table has fewer than 800,000 distinct CDR3 sequences, around half appearing once. Specimen: blood. These receptors originate from a woman aged 55-70 years in good health. Each CDR3 is given with its conserved first and last residue. The order of the fields is clone size, V gene, J gene, CDR3 protein. For some rows the clone size is stated as once, few or many, or as a class when expanded; others skip it.

-	TRBV20-1	TRBJ2-5	CSARRMADQETQYF
-	TRBV18	TRBJ2-1	CASSPFLGEQFF
-	TRBV20-1	TRBJ2-1	CSAREPSGASYNEQFF
-	TRBV7-6	TRBJ2-7	CASSPTPGTYEQYF
few	TRBV16	TRBJ2-5	CASSQSYVETQYF
-	TRBV4-3	TRBJ1-2	CASSQDIWASTGAYGYTF
-	TRBV18	-	CASSPLLGDEQYF
-	TRBV20-1	TRBJ1-1	CSAYYGGMNTEAFF
-	TRBV2	TRBJ2-7	CASNAGTGFGEQYF
-	TRBV15	-	CATSRVRGPGNEQYF
once	TRBV29-1	TRBJ2-5	CGVGSPSGAVVAQYF
few	TRBV6-5	TRBJ2-7	CASSQGVKHYEQYF
-	TRBV29-1	TRBJ2-1	CSVVTSGVYNEQFF
-	TRBV4-3	TRBJ2-1	CASSQDSGRCNEQFF
-	TRBV20-1	TRBJ2-1	CSAQLVMNEQFF
-	TRBV2	-	CASIMNRGGETQYF
-	TRBV28	TRBJ2-1	CASSRGGVFNNEQFF
few	TRBV29-1	TRBJ2-1	CSAAKGAGYNEQFF
-	TRBV6-6	TRBJ2-7	CAGSYRAGGPREQYF
-	TRBV29-1	TRBJ2-7	CSVVLQDWKSYEQYF
-	TRBV20-1	TRBJ2-1	CSAQGASGRGSYNEQFF
few	TRBV2	TRBJ1-4	CASIQGMATNEKLFF
-	TRBV10-3	TRBJ2-1	CAISESTDREQFF
-	TRBV6-6	TRBJ2-1	CASSYSGEGPGEQFF
-	TRBV9	TRBJ2-3	CASSTRLAGGDTQYF